This T cell receptor (beta chain) was captured in a study of long-term antiretroviral therapy in people with HIV. Study details: Some samples came about a decade before the 2015 immediate-ART recommendation, and these were the earliest.

With survey level as its setting, the immunoSEQ assay was v3.0. The target of sequencing was about 40,000-50,000 T-cell genomes per sample. TCRdb's table, derived via immunoSEQ multiplex PCR, lists solely in-frame clones and lacks some. The profile covers about 20,000 clones, with over 70% appearing a single time and around 15% taken by the ten largest. This CDR3 is built from 16 residues. V was clipped by 5 bases and J by 4 bases; unmatched bases: 9. Germline assignment: CDR1 SGDLS and CDR2 YYNGEE. This chain connects TRBV9 to TRBJ2-3, with 11 positions matching TRBD1. This clonotype was sampled from a woman aged 30 to 39 with HIV. The sample was unsorted PBMCs, taken 2.9 years after starting antiretroviral therapy. The CDR3 bases are TGTGCCAGCAGTCTTTGGACAGGGGGCATTGCAGATACGCAGTATTTT. As protein: CASSLWTGGIADTQYF.